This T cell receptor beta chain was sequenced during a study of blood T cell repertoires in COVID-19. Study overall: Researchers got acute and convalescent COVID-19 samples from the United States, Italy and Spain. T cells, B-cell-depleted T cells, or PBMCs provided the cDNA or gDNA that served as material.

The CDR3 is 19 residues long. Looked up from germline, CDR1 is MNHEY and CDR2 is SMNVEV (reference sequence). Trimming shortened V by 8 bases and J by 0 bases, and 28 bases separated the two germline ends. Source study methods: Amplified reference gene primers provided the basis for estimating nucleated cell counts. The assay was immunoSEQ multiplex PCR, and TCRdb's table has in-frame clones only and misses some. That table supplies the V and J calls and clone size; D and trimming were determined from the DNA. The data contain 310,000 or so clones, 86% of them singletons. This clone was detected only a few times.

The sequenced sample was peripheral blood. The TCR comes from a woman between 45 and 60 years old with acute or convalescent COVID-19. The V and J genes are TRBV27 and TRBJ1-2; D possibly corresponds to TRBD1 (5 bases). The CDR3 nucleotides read TGTGCCAGCGGCCCCCGTGGGGAGGGGATTGTAGGGGCTAACTATGGCTACACCTTC. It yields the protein CASGPRGEGIVGANYGYTF.